Listed here are 16 T cell receptor beta chains from one sample, sequenced in a study of T cells in Graves' hyperthyroidism and ophthalmopathy. Researchers took RNA transcripts and amplified the TCR beta CDR3 regions from them. HTBI primers were the set used in a first-round RT-PCR of the TCR CDR3. TCRdb used MiXCR to reprocess the multiplex PCR reads, holding one entry per CDR3 protein. The sample has about 600,000 distinct CDR3 sequences, more than 15% seen once. Input material: blood. The source of these receptors is a woman aged 40-49 years with Graves' ophthalmopathy.

Notes on this clonotype: A read error may be the cause here, since a much bigger clone is one base away. This chain uses TRBV7-3 with TRBJ2-3; D is possibly TRBD2 (5 bases). CDR1 is SGHTA and CDR2 is FQGTGA in the germline V gene. The CDR3 totals 14 residues. This chain's CDR3 is CASSPTSSTATQYF. The DNA of the CDR3 is TGTGCCAGCAGCCCGACTTCTAGCACAGCTACGCAGTATTTT.

The V call is TRBV27, the J call TRBJ1-1; tentative D call: TRBD1 (6 bases). Germline loops: CDR1 MNHEY, CDR2 SMNVEV (reference sequence). V was shortened by 5 bases and J by 1 base, with 20 bases between the two germline ends. The CDR3 is 17 residues long. The CDR3 nucleotides read TGTGCCAGCAGTCCGCTACAGGGTATGCTTGCGAACACTGAAGCTTTCTTT. This codes for CASSPLQGMLANTEAFF.

This clonotype has at least ten counts. The rearrangement links TRBV20-1 to TRBJ2-3; no definite D call. Germline CDR1 and CDR2: DFQATT and SNEGSKA (reference sequence). Deletions cut 0 bases from V and 1 base from J, with 5 bases between. The CDR3 is 13 amino acids. As DNA, the CDR3 is TGCAGTGCTAGAGAAGAGGGCACAGATACGCAGTATTTT. Protein sequence: CSAREEGTDTQYF.

The table lists this clonotype with many counts. J is TRBJ1-5 and V is TRBV15, with D possibly TRBD1 on 5 matching bases. Germline V CDR1 and CDR2: LNHNV, YYDKDF (reference sequence). CDR3 length equals 16 residues. Trimming pared 0 bases from V and 0 bases from J, leaving 9 bases between. Written as DNA, the CDR3 is TGTGCCACCAGCAGAGAGGGGCACTATAGCAATCAGCCCCAGCATTTT. As protein: CATSREGHYSNQPQHF.

This chain connects TRBV7-2 to TRBJ2-3; D might be TRBD1 (5 bases). Trimming took 5 bases from V and 4 from J, leaving 13 bases between them. The CDR3 sequence is 14 residues long. CDR1 SGHTA and CDR2 FQGNSA come from the germline V gene. CDR3 sequence reads: CASSPGWASDTQYF. The CDR3 DNA follows: TGTGCCAGCAGCCCAGGGTGGGCCTCAGATACGCAGTATTTT.

The chain couples TRBV7-8 to TRBJ1-5; D remains ambiguous. The V gene lost 0 bases and the J gene lost 0 bases, with 18 bases spanning the gap. The CDR3 extends over 19 amino acids. Germline V CDR1 and CDR2: SGHVS, FQNEAQ. The CDR3 sequence is CASSLAVWSPRISNQPQHF. The CDR3 coding sequence is TGTGCCAGCAGCTTAGCGGTGTGGTCCCCTCGTATTAGCAATCAGCCCCAGCATTTT.

This chain uses TRBV19 with TRBJ2-1, with D possibly matching TRBD2 (7 bases). From germline, CDR1 is LNHDA and CDR2 SQIVND (reference sequence). V was trimmed by 2 bases and J by 1 base, leaving 12 bases between them. CDR3 length equals 16 residues. Here the CDR3 DNA reads TGTGCCAGTAGTATAACTAGGGGGGGTTCCTACAATGAGCAGTTCTTC. As protein: CASSITRGGSYNEQFF.

This clonotype was recorded at least ten times. The chain couples TRBV11-2 to TRBJ2-1; maybe TRBD2 (6 bases). CDR1 is SGHAT, CDR2 FQNNGV, per germline. This CDR3 has 15 amino acids. V lost 4 bases and J 0 bases, leaving 10 bases between the germline ends. The CDR3 spells CASSSEGGSYNEQFF. Written as DNA, the CDR3 is TGTGCCAGCAGCTCGGAGGGAGGCTCCTACAATGAGCAGTTCTTC.

The rearrangement uses TRBV19 and TRBJ1-2; unclear D gene. CDR1 and CDR2 from the germline V gene are LNHDA and SQIVND (reference sequence). V was shortened by 5 bases and J by 3 bases, with 16 bases between the two germline ends. The CDR3 has 15 amino acids. This CDR3 is CASSGRVWGDYGYTF. The CDR3 bases are TGTGCCAGTAGTGGTAGGGTCTGGGGAGACTATGGCTACACCTTC.

This clonotype was observed at least ten times. The rearrangement uses TRBV7-9 and TRBJ2-5; 7 bases agree with TRBD1. The CDR3 extends over 14 amino acids. V lost 5 bases and J lost 7; bases outside the gene matches: 10. Germline lookup yields CDR1 SEHNR and CDR2 FQNEAQ (reference sequence). The CDR3 bases are TGTGCCAGCAGCGAAGACAGGGCTGGTGCGACCCAGTACTTC. This sequence encodes CASSEDRAGATQYF.

The rearrangement links TRBV4-1 to TRBJ2-3; D not resolved. This CDR3 is built from 16 residues. Trimming took 0 bases from V and 0 from J, leaving 10 bases between them. The germline gives CDR1 MGHRA, CDR2 YSYEKL. The CDR3 sequence: CASSQDRGRSTDTQYF. In nucleotides, the CDR3 is TGCGCCAGCAGCCAAGATCGAGGCCGTAGCACAGATACGCAGTATTTT.

This clonotype has ten or more counts. The rearrangement uses TRBV28 and TRBJ1-1; D gene unclear. The CDR3 spans 11 residues. V was cut by 10 bases and J by 4 bases, with 10 bases left in between. CDR1 and CDR2 (germline): MDHEN, SYDVKM. CDR3 sequence (DNA): TGTGCCACTTCGACCGGCACTGAAGCTTTCTTT. Translation gives CATSTGTEAFF.

This clonotype showed up just a few times. The chain joins TRBV20-1 to TRBJ2-2; 7 bases line up with TRBD1. The CDR3 totals 13 residues. The V and J ends lost 6 bases and 7 bases, in that order; junction bases with no gene match: 8. The germline V gene encodes CDR1 DFQATT and CDR2 SNEGSKA (reference sequence). The CDR3 region is CSADPGGIGELFF. In DNA, the CDR3 is TGCAGTGCCGATCCAGGGGGAATCGGGGAGCTGTTTTTT.

The chain links TRBV6-6 to TRBJ2-7; D remains ambiguous. Germline CDR1 reads MNHNY; CDR2 reads SVGAGI (reference sequence). The CDR3 is 15 amino acids. Trimming took off 2 bases at V and 2 bases at J, with 13 bases between the two ends. CDR3 nucleotides: TGTGCCAGCAGTTACACCCGGACGTTTACCTACGAGCAGTACTTC. It specifies CASSYTRTFTYEQYF.

This clonotype was seen ten or more times. The CDR3 nucleotides read TGCAGCGTTGATAAGGCCTCCACAGGGCGAAGCTCCTACAATGAGCAGTTCTTC. Translated, it gives CSVDKASTGRSSYNEQFF. The chain couples TRBV29-1 to TRBJ2-1; tentative D call: TRBD1 (6 bases). The CDR3 covers 18 residues. V lost 3 bases and J 0 bases, leaving 21 bases between the germline ends. Germline V gene lookup returns CDR1 SQVTM and CDR2 ANQGSEA.

The gene calls are TRBV29-1 and TRBJ1-2; D remains unclear. The CDR3 contains 11 residues. Deletions cut 3 bases from V and 2 bases from J, with 4 bases between. Germline values: CDR1 SQVTM, CDR2 ANQGSEA. CDR3 sequence (DNA): TGCAGCGTTGAGGTGAACTATGGCTACACCTTC. The encoded protein is CSVEVNYGYTF.